This T cell receptor beta chain was profiled in a study of T cell clusters in autoimmune cytopenias. Multiplex touch-down PCR amplified TRB using TRB-A and TRB-B pools in one tube. Using the multiplex PCR reads, TCRdb records one entry per CDR3 protein without DNA. Its table lists about 7,100 distinct CDR3 sequences. TRB amplification used approximately 250 ng of peripheral blood genomic DNA. CDR1 and CDR2 from the germline V gene are KGHSH and LQKENI. CDR3 size: 18 residues. These data also featured in a second study, about T cell repertoires in aging, cancer and after chemotherapy.

The source material was peripheral blood. The origin of this receptor is a human donor in good health. The V call is TRBV18, the J call TRBJ2-1; TCRdb's D call, TRBD2, is unchecked because there is no DNA. CDR3 in amino acids: CASSPILAGGSSYNEQFF.